This is a list of T cell receptor beta chains from one sample in a study of beta chain features in type 1 diabetes. Here immunoSEQ multiplex PCR was the method, and the copy in TCRdb shows in-frame clones only, minus some. The data contain tens of thousands of clones, approximately 60% of them singletons. Sequenced material: Tregs from blood. These receptors all stem from a woman younger than 45 in good health. Both conserved end residues are part of each CDR3. The D gene is left open where the match is weak. Size is omitted from some rows. Given values are once, few, many or a class for expanded clones.

TRBJ2-5 few TRBV6-6 - TGTGCCAGCAGTCCACAGGGAGCGTGGGAGACCCAGTACTTC CASSPQGAWETQYF
TRBJ1-5 - TRBV28 TRBD1 TGTGCCAGCAGGGGGACAGCTAGCAATCAGCCCCAGCATTTT CASRGTASNQPQHF
TRBJ1-2 - TRBV18 TRBD1 TGTGCCAGCTCAACGGACAGGGCCCATGGCTACACCTTC CASSTDRAHGYTF
TRBJ2-3 - TRBV5-1 - TGCGCCAGCAGCACGGGGATCACAGATACGCAGTATTTT CASSTGITDTQYF
TRBJ2-2 - TRBV5-6 - TGTGCCAGCAGCTTGGGTTTGAGCACCGGGGAGCTGTTTTTT CASSLGLSTGELFF
TRBJ2-5 - TRBV7-8 TRBD2 TGTGCCAGCAGCACCTACGGGACTAGCGGGGTCTTAGGAACCCAGTACTTC CASSTYGTSGVLGTQYF
TRBJ1-1 once TRBV14 - TGTGCCAGCAGCCAAATAGGGCGGGTGAGCACTGAAGCTTTCTTT CASSQIGRVSTEAFF
TRBJ2-7 - TRBV27 TRBD1 TGTGCCAGCAGTCCTCGACAGGGGGTCGGCGAGCAGTACTTC CASSPRQGVGEQYF
TRBJ2-1 - TRBV5-1 - TGCGCCAGCAGATCGACAGACTCCTACAATGAGCAGTTCTTC CASRSTDSYNEQFF
TRBJ2-1 - TRBV19 - TGTGCCAGTATCTCTCACGGCCGGGACAACAATGAGCAGTTCTTC CASISHGRDNNEQFF
TRBJ2-7 - TRBV19 TRBD2 TGTGCCAGTGCACGGGGGGAGCGGTCCTACGAGCAGTACTTC CASARGERSYEQYF
TRBJ2-7 - TRBV29-1 TRBD2 TGCAGCGTTGGGCAGTCTGGCGGGAGGGCCAGAGACGAGCAGTACTTC CSVGQSGGRARDEQYF
TRBJ1-2 - TRBV5-8 - TGTGCCAGCAGCCTGGACCGGGGTCGGGATGGCTACACCTTC CASSLDRGRDGYTF
TRBJ1-4 few TRBV28 TRBD1 TGTGCCAGCAGTACATTGACAGGGGAAAACGAAAAACTGTTTTTT CASSTLTGENEKLFF
TRBJ1-1 - TRBV6-5 - TGTGCCAGCAGTTACATGGTAGGGGTTACTGAAGCTTTCTTT CASSYMVGVTEAFF
TRBJ2-1 - TRBV29-1 - TGCAGCGTTGTTCGGGGTTTTCTACGACCGGGCAAGTTCTTC CSVVRGFLRPGKFF
TRBJ2-1 - TRBV6-1 TRBD2 TGTGCCAGCAGTGCAGCGGGAGGGCCCTACAATGAGCAGTTCTTC CASSAAGGPYNEQFF
TRBJ2-2 - TRBV27 - TGTGCCAGCAGTTTATCCCCATCCACCGGGGAGCTGTTTTTT CASSLSPSTGELFF
TRBJ2-1 once TRBV4-2 TRBD2 TGTGCCAGTAGGGGTAGCGGGAGCTCCTACAATGAGCAGTTCTTC CASRGSGSSYNEQFF
TRBJ1-2 once TRBV28 - TGTGCCAGCAGTCTCATAACGGGATATGGCTACACCTTC CASSLITGYGYTF